Shown below are 7 T cell receptor beta chains from a single sample sequenced in a study of cytomegalovirus exposure and HLA in healthy donors. The PCR contained 60 Vbeta and 13 Jbeta primers. TCRdb's table, derived via immunoSEQ multiplex PCR, lists solely in-frame clones and lacks some. This table has 100,000 to 150,000 clones, roughly 80% appearing once. The sequencing input was PBMCs. All receptors come from a woman aged 40 to 50 in good health and CMV-seropositive.

The J gene is TRBJ2-1, the V gene TRBV27; 15 bases are shared with TRBD2. The CDR3 runs 16 residues. The J segment lost 8 bases and the V segment lost 5 bases, leaving 7 bases of the junction unmatched. Germline CDR1 reads MNHEY; CDR2 reads SMNVEV (reference sequence). Written as DNA, the CDR3 is TGTGCCAGCAGTCCCCGGGGACTAGCGGGGGGAGATGAGCAGTTCTTC. It codes for CASSPRGLAGGDEQFF.

The chain has TRBV7-3 and TRBJ2-3, with a possible D match to TRBD2 (5 bases). The germline gives CDR1 SGHTA, CDR2 FQGTGA. Between the trimmed V and J ends, which lost 6 bases and 2 bases, there was a span of 15 bases. This CDR3 comprises 15 residues. CDR3 in amino acids: CASSRGGLDTDTQYF. CDR3 nucleotide sequence: TGTGCCAGCAGTAGAGGCGGGCTAGACACAGATACGCAGTATTTT. Complete variable domain (other parts from reference TRBV7-3 and TRBJ2-3): GAGVSQTPSNKVTEKGKYVELRCDPISGHTALYWYRQSLGQGPEFLIYFQGTGAADDSGLPNDRFFAVRPEGSVSTLKIQRTERGDSAVYLCASSRGGLDTDTQYFGPGTRLTVL.

This chain connects TRBV9 to TRBJ2-1; TRBD2 matches at 8 bases. In germline, CDR1 is SGDLS, CDR2 YYNGEE. V lost 3 bases, J lost 5 bases, and 10 bases stayed unmatched. The CDR3 loop spans 16 amino acids. CDR3 in DNA: TGTGCCAGCAGCGAGCCCAAAAGCGGGGGACACAATGAGCAGTTCTTC. Protein product: CASSEPKSGGHNEQFF.

This chain uses TRBV6-6 with TRBJ2-3, with D hard to call. Germline V lookup: CDR1 MNHNY, CDR2 SVGAGI (reference sequence). Trimming shortened V by 4 bases and J by 0 bases, and 11 bases separated the two germline ends. This CDR3 is 15 amino acids long. The CDR3 protein is CASSSQNPSTDTQYF. The CDR3 bases are TGTGCCAGCAGTTCCCAGAACCCTAGCACAGATACGCAGTATTTT.

The chain couples TRBV6-1 to TRBJ2-7; no clear D gene. V gave up 2 bases and J gave up 6 bases, with 11 bases separating them. CDR3 length: 13 amino acids. Germline-derived CDR1 and CDR2 are MNHNS and SASEGT. The chain's CDR3 is CASSEHRQFEQYF. Written as DNA, the CDR3 is TGTGCCAGCAGTGAACATCGCCAGTTCGAGCAGTACTTC.

The chain is built from TRBV5-4 and TRBJ1-1; TRBD1 might be the D (5 bases). This CDR3 comprises 15 residues. Germline lookup yields CDR1 SGHNT and CDR2 YYREEE (reference sequence). V shed 0 bases and J shed 6 bases, with 15 bases lying between them. The CDR3 DNA follows: TGTGCCAGCAGCTTGGCACAGGTCGGTATCGCTGAAGCTTTCTTT. It specifies CASSLAQVGIAEAFF.

V gene TRBV5-6 combines with J gene TRBJ2-2; D unclear. This CDR3 is 14 amino acids long. Germline V gene lookup returns CDR1 SGHDT and CDR2 YYEEEE. V was cut by 0 bases and J by 1 base, with 4 bases left in between. CDR3 sequence reads: CASSLAVNTGELFF. CDR3 sequence (DNA): TGTGCCAGCAGCTTGGCCGTGAACACCGGGGAGCTGTTTTTT.